This T cell receptor beta chain was identified in a study of identical twins. The germline V gene encodes CDR1 MDHEN and CDR2 SYDVKM. Trimming pared 3 bases from V and 4 bases from J, leaving 12 bases between. CDR3 size: 14 residues. Template switching created a universal primer site, and the cDNA included unique molecular identifiers. From the 5' RACE reads, TCRdb called clonotypes with MiXCR, one entry per CDR3 protein. The table shows about 660,000 distinct CDR3 sequences, with over 8.5% occurring only once. Whole-study findings and limits: Within twin pairs, the out-of-frame alpha sequences they shared showed excess low generation probability.

In regard to this clonotype: The antigen is unknown.

This same sample was also part of a study on yellow fever vaccine responses in identical twins.

V usage is TRBV28 and J usage is TRBJ1-2, with a weak D call TRBD1 (5 bases). Sample: PBMCs. The TCR originated in a woman younger than 35 in good health. CDR3 nucleotides: TGTGCCAGCAGTTTGGCCGGGGGGACCTATGGCTACACCTTC. Protein sequence: CASSLAGGTYGYTF.